Listed below are T cell receptor beta chains from one sample, sequenced in a study of T cell repertoires in ileal Crohn's disease. Measured with immunoSEQ multiplex PCR; TCRdb has only the in-frame clones, and not every one. The table shows over 5,500 clones, with 75% to 90% occurring only once. Sequenced sample: ileal tissue. The receptors stem from an adult with Crohn's disease. CDR3s include the opening cysteine and the closing phenylalanine or tryptophan. The order of the fields is D gene, J gene, V gene, clone size, CDR3 DNA, CDR3 protein. The D gene is left open where the match is weak. Not every row has a clone size; where given, it reads once, few, many or a size class.

NA,TRBJ1-6,TRBV2,NA,TGTGCCAGCAGTGATGATGGTTCACCCCTCCACTTT,CASSDDGSPLHF
NA,TRBJ1-2,TRBV29-1,NA,TGCAGCGTTGTTACAGGGTTTAACTATGGCTACACCTTC,CSVVTGFNYGYTF
TRBD1,TRBJ1-2,TRBV28,NA,TGTGCCAGCAGCCGACCGGGACAGGGGGTCTATGGCTACACCTTC,CASSRPGQGVYGYTF
TRBD2,TRBJ2-7,TRBV6-4,NA,TGTGCCAGCAGTGAAGGACTAGCGGGGAGGTTC,CASSEGLAGRF
NA,TRBJ1-1,TRBV10-3,few,TGTGCCATCACGGAGCCCGGGAGGAACACTGAAGCTTTCTTT,CAITEPGRNTEAFF
NA,TRBJ1-3,TRBV2,NA,TGTGCCAGCAGCCTAACTGAATACGGGACTGGAAACACCATATATTTT,CASSLTEYGTGNTIYF
NA,TRBJ1-2,TRBV19,large,TGTGCCAGTAGTATAGTAGGCGATGGCTACACCTTC,CASSIVGDGYTF
TRBD1,TRBJ2-7,TRBV6-1,NA,TGTGCCAGCAGTGGACGACAGGGTTTTTCCTACGAGCAGTACTTC,CASSGRQGFSYEQYF
NA,TRBJ2-5,TRBV5-1,NA,TGCGCCAGCAGCCCCCCAAGTGGGGGAGGAGGTGAGACCCAGTACTTC,CASSPPSGGGGETQYF
NA,TRBJ2-7,TRBV4-1,NA,TGCGCCAGCAGCCAACCCAACCCAGGGTCCGGCTCTAACGAGCAGTACTTC,CASSQPNPGSGSNEQYF
TRBD2,TRBJ2-7,TRBV4-2,NA,TGTGCCAGTAGCCAAGATTTTCTGGGTGGACTAGCGGGATCCTACGAGCAGTACTTC,CASSQDFLGGLAGSYEQYF
TRBD1,TRBJ1-1,TRBV5-1,NA,TGCGCCAGCAGACAAACAGGGGGCACTGAAGCTTTCTTT,CASRQTGGTEAFF
NA,TRBJ1-6,TRBV18,NA,TGTGCCAGCTCATCCCAGGGAACTCAAGGGTCACCCCTCCACTTT,CASSSQGTQGSPLHF
NA,TRBJ1-3,TRBV6-6,NA,TGTGCCGGGCAAGGGGGGTCTGGAAACACCATATATTTT,CAGQGGSGNTIYF